This T cell receptor (beta chain) was obtained from a study of T cell changes during pregnancy in multiple sclerosis. V lost 5 bases to trimming and J lost 6 bases; unmatched junction nucleotides: 8. CDR3 length equals 14 residues. Germline CDR1 MNHEY, CDR2 SMNVEV (reference sequence). Here immunoSEQ multiplex PCR was the method, and the copy in TCRdb shows in-frame clones only, minus some. The sample lists some 58,000 clones; about 96% were seen once. The sample in question was CD8+ T cells from peripheral blood mononuclear cells, obtained after pregnancy. The sequence was obtained from a female donor with multiple sclerosis, enrolled in a pregnancy study. The chain carries TRBV27 and TRBJ1-2; TRBD1 matches 8 bases. CDR3 amino acids: CASSPTGELDGYTF. CDR3 bases: TGTGCCAGCAGTCCGACAGGGGAGTTGGATGGCTACACCTTC.